The 20 T cell receptor beta chains below were found in one sample sequenced in a study of early T cells in non-severe SARS-CoV-2 infection. TCRdb ran MiXCR on the 5' RACE reads and lists one entry per CDR3 protein. The sample records around 40,000 distinct CDR3 sequences, about 6% being singletons. The sequenced sample was whole blood. The receptor source for this set is an adult who was a healthcare worker with PCR-confirmed SARS-CoV-2 infection or an uninfected control (not recorded which).

This clonotype has at least ten counts. The V and J genes are TRBV27 and TRBJ2-7, with 8 bases fitting TRBD1. With 3 bases clipped from V and 4 bases from J, the junction kept 5 bases outside the gene matches. The CDR3 extends over 14 amino acids. Looked up from germline, CDR1 is MNHEY and CDR2 is SMNVEV (reference sequence). CDR3 bases: TGTGCCAGCAGTTTTCAGGGGGCGACATACGAGCAGTACTTC. This translates into CASSFQGATYEQYF.

This clonotype was detected ten times or more. The chain couples TRBV3-1 to TRBJ2-3; D call uncertain. Germline CDR1 LGHDT, CDR2 YNNKEL (reference sequence). The CDR3 totals 15 residues. V lost 0 bases, J lost 1 base, and 8 bases lay in between. The chain's CDR3 is CASSQDGRGTDTQYF. Here the CDR3 DNA reads TGTGCCAGCAGCCAAGACGGACGGGGCACAGATACGCAGTATTTT.

Many counts were recorded for this clonotype. The CDR3 nucleotides read TGTGCCAGCAGCTTAGATGGACAGGGTTCAGACACCGGGGAGCTGTTTTTT. Its translation: CASSLDGQGSDTGELFF. This chain links TRBV11-2 with TRBJ2-2, with TRBD1 matching 8 bases. Germline V lookup: CDR1 SGHAT, CDR2 FQNNGV. V gave up 0 bases and J gave up 3 bases; unmatched junction bases: 6. This CDR3 spans 17 amino acids. Filled out from reference TRBV11-2 and TRBJ2-2, the complete variable domain reads EAGVAQSPRYKIIEKRQSVAFWCNPISGHATLYWYQQILGQGPKLLIQFQNNGVVDDSQLPKDRFSAERLKGVDSTLKIQPAKLEDSAVYLCASSLDGQGSDTGELFFGEGSRLTVL.

This clonotype showed up many times. The rearrangement links TRBV6-1 to TRBJ1-5; no definite D call. CDR1 and CDR2 (germline): MNHNS, SASEGT. This CDR3 is built from 14 residues. Trimming cost V 2 bases and J 5 bases, with 10 bases left between them. Here the CDR3 DNA reads TGTGCCAGCAGTGAACAACAGCAATATCAGCCCCAGCATTTT. It encodes CASSEQQQYQPQHF.

The chain recombines TRBV5-5 with TRBJ2-3; tentatively, D is TRBD2 (5 bases). Germline V lookup: CDR1 SGHKS, CDR2 YYEKEE (reference sequence). The length of the CDR3 is 14 residues. V lost 3 bases, J lost 1 base, and 9 bases lay in between. CDR3 protein: CASSYTRGTDTQYF. The CDR3 DNA follows: TGTGCCAGCAGCTATACTAGGGGCACAGATACGCAGTATTTT.

This clonotype has a handful of counts. V usage is TRBV27 and J usage is TRBJ1-1; D might be TRBD1 (6 bases). There are 13 residues in the CDR3. Germline V lookup: CDR1 MNHEY, CDR2 SMNVEV (reference sequence). The V and J ends lost 8 bases and 1 base respectively, with 11 bases between them. The CDR3 DNA reads TGTGCCAGCGGCGGACAGACGAACACTGAAGCTTTCTTT. Translation: CASGGQTNTEAFF.

J is TRBJ2-2 and V is TRBV30; TRBD2 is a possible D gene (6 bases). Germline V CDR1 and CDR2: GTSNPN, SVGIG (reference sequence). V lost 4 bases to trimming and J lost 5 bases, with 14 bases between them. The CDR3 contains 14 residues. CDR3 residues: CAWTPGGLTGELFF. The CDR3, as DNA: TGTGCCTGGACACCCGGAGGGCTTACCGGGGAGCTGTTTTTT.

The rearrangement links TRBV7-8 to TRBJ1-3; maybe TRBD1 (5 bases). The CDR3 has 14 amino acids. Germline CDR1 SGHVS, CDR2 FQNEAQ. V shed 1 base and J shed 3 bases, with 7 bases lying between them. CDR3 sequence: CASSLGGDGNTIYF. In DNA form, the CDR3 reads TGTGCCAGCAGCTTAGGGGGGGATGGAAACACCATATATTTT.

This clonotype has a count of ten or more. The V gene is TRBV7-6, the J gene TRBJ1-6; a weak D match, TRBD1 (5 bases). The CDR3 is 15 residues long. Germline values: CDR1 SGHVS, CDR2 FNYEAQ. Trimming removed 0 bases at V and 7 bases at J, with 10 bases between. This chain's CDR3 is CASSLAGTENSPLHF. The CDR3 nucleotides are TGTGCCAGCAGCTTAGCGGGGACGGAGAATTCACCCCTCCACTTT.

This clonotype was observed many times. J is TRBJ2-1 and V is TRBV29-1; 12 nucleotides line up with TRBD2. CDR1 is SQVTM and CDR2 is ANQGSEA in the germline V gene. This CDR3 is built from 14 residues. Losses at the gene ends were 7 bases for V and 10 bases for J; bases not matched to a gene: 11. In nucleotides, the CDR3 is TGCAGCGCTGGGGAGGGACTAGCGGGCCCCGAGCAGTTCTTC. Its translation: CSAGEGLAGPEQFF.

This clonotype was observed a few times. This chain uses TRBV3-1 with TRBJ1-5; D is perhaps TRBD1 (6 bases). The CDR3 covers 15 residues. Between the trimmed V and J ends, which lost 1 base and 1 base, there was a span of 8 bases. Germline V gene lookup returns CDR1 LGHDT and CDR2 YNNKEL (reference sequence). CDR3 loop: CASSQGTASNQPQHF. CDR3 bases: TGTGCCAGCAGCCAAGGGACAGCCAGCAATCAGCCCCAGCATTTT.

The chain has TRBV4-2 and TRBJ2-3; D remains unclear. This CDR3 is 13 amino acids long. V was clipped by 5 bases and J by 5 bases, with 11 bases between them. Germline V lookup: CDR1 LGHNA, CDR2 YNFKEQ. DNA for the CDR3: TGTGCCAGCAGCTCCCTAGGCCGAGATACGCAGTATTTT. This codes for CASSSLGRDTQYF.

This clonotype came up many times. The J gene is TRBJ2-3, the V gene TRBV4-1; possibly TRBD2 for D (5 bases). Germline V gene data show CDR1 as MGHRA and CDR2 as YSYEKL. Trimming removed 0 bases from V and 0 bases from J, with 10 bases in between. The CDR3 contains 16 residues. Here the CDR3 DNA reads TGCGCCAGCAGCCAAGATTGGGAGCACAGCACAGATACGCAGTATTTT. Protein product: CASSQDWEHSTDTQYF.

The chain has TRBV20-1 and TRBJ1-1, with 9 bases that match TRBD1. The CDR3 has 14 amino acids. V lost 3 bases to trimming and J lost 5 bases; unmatched junction nucleotides: 7. Germline assignment: CDR1 DFQATT and CDR2 SNEGSKA (reference sequence). The CDR3 region has the DNA TGCAGTGCTAGGAGGACAGGGGCAACAACTGAAGCTTTCTTT. It is translated as CSARRTGATTEAFF.

This clonotype was found many times. The rearrangement joins TRBV29-1 to TRBJ2-1, with unresolved D. The CDR3 length is 18 residues. Trimming stripped 1 base from V and 6 bases from J, with 25 bases between. Germline values: CDR1 SQVTM, CDR2 ANQGSEA. The CDR3 loop reads CSVEVGVHWGNGSNEQFF. In nucleotides, the CDR3 is TGCAGCGTTGAAGTTGGGGTTCATTGGGGAAACGGGTCCAATGAGCAGTTCTTC.

Turning to this clonotype: An end of the junction does not agree with germline; a read error may underlie this. The chain uses TRBV5-1 and TRBJ2-3, with D possibly being TRBD2 (5 bases). The CDR3 spans 15 residues. CDR1 and CDR2 (germline): SGHRS, YFSETQ. The CDR3 DNA sequence: TGCGCCGGCAGCTTGGCGGCCTTACTAGGGGATACGCAGTATTTT. Its translation is CAGSLAALLGDTQYF. The variable domain in full, with the rest retrieved from reference TRBV5-1 and TRBJ2-3, is KAGVTQTPRYLIKTRGQQVTLSCSPISGHRSVSWYQQTPGQGLQFLFEYFSETQRNKGNFPGRFSGRQFSNSRSEMNVSTLELGDSALYLCAGSLAALLGDTQYFGPGTRLTVL.

Points on this clonotype: A much larger clone sits a single nucleotide away, making a read error possible. This chain links TRBV24-1 with TRBJ2-1, with TRBD1 identical over 7 bases. The germline CDR1 and CDR2 sequences are KGHDR and SFDVKD. V was pared by 4 bases and J by 2 bases, with 4 bases of the junction left unmatched. The CDR3 has 15 amino acids. The CDR3 DNA reads TGTGCCACCAGTGAGAGAGGGGGCACCTACAATGAGCAGTTCTTC. Encoded protein: CATSERGGTYNEQFF.

This clonotype was detected only a few times. The chain couples TRBV5-1 to TRBJ2-7, with D possibly TRBD2 on 5 matching bases. CDR3 length: 14 residues. From germline, CDR1 is SGHRS and CDR2 YFSETQ. V was trimmed by 1 base and J by 2 bases, leaving 10 bases between them. The CDR3 sequence: CASSLNLGAYEQYF. CDR3 coding DNA: TGCGCCAGCAGCTTGAACCTCGGGGCCTACGAGCAGTACTTC.

This clonotype was observed many times. This chain's CDR3 is CASSIETTSGISYEQYF. For the CDR3, the DNA is TGTGCCAGTAGTATTGAAACGACTAGCGGGATCTCCTACGAGCAGTACTTC. V and J are TRBV19 and TRBJ2-7; 11 nucleotides agree with TRBD2. Per germline, CDR1 LNHDA and CDR2 SQIVND (reference sequence). V lost 3 bases and J lost 0; bases outside the gene matches: 7. The CDR3 has 17 residues.

The table lists this clonotype with many counts. This chain links TRBV28 with TRBJ1-5; D uncertain. This CDR3 comprises 11 residues. Looked up from germline, CDR1 is MDHEN and CDR2 is SYDVKM. The ends were cut back, 3 bases at V and 10 bases at J, with 7 bases in the middle. The chain's CDR3 is CASSFGHPQHF. The CDR3, as DNA: TGTGCCAGCAGTTTCGGGCATCCCCAGCATTTT.